Listed below are T cell receptor beta chains from one sample, sequenced in a study of vaccination and CD4 T cells after COVID-19. TCRdb reanalysed the PCR reads using MiXCR and keeps one entry per CDR3 protein. The sample holds 10,000 to 13,000 distinct CDR3 sequences, 45% to 65% seen once. These TCRs' antigens remain unknown. Material: CD4+ T cells from blood, cultured in vitro. The origin of the receptors is a human donor who had recovered from COVID-19. The CDR3 runs from the conserved cysteine through the conserved F or W. D genes are given only for firm matches. Expanded clones get a size class; other rows say once, few or many, or leave the size out.

j_call	v_call	clone_size	d_call	cdr3_nt	cdr3_aa
TRBJ2-3	TRBV20-1	few	TRBD2	TGCAGTGCTAGGCCAACTAGCGGGAGCATGGCAGATACGCAGTATTTT	CSARPTSGSMADTQYF
TRBJ1-1	TRBV6-1	-	-	TGTGCCAGCAGTCCTTTGGGCCCACCTGAAGCTTTCTTT	CASSPLGPPEAFF
TRBJ1-1	TRBV7-9	-	-	TGTGCCGTGATTGTGGACACTGAAGCTTTCTTT	CAVIVDTEAFF
TRBJ2-7	TRBV30	-	-	TGTGCCTGGAGTGGGGTCCGGGAGCAGTACTTC	CAWSGVREQYF
TRBJ1-1	TRBV5-6	-	-	TGTGCCAGCAGCTTGCGCCCGCCCATGAACACTGAAGCTTTCTTT	CASSLRPPMNTEAFF
TRBJ1-2	TRBV2	-	-	TGTGCCAGCAGTCCACGACAGCCTAACTATGGCTACACCTTC	CASSPRQPNYGYTF
TRBJ1-6	TRBV28	-	-	TGTGCCAGCAGTTGGGAAGGGTTAAATTCACCCCTCCACTTT	CASSWEGLNSPLHF
TRBJ1-1	TRBV25-1	-	-	TGTGCCAGCAGTGACATATCTTCAGCTTTCTTT	CASSDISSAFF
TRBJ1-1	TRBV6-2/TRBV6-3	few	-	TGTGCCAGCAGTCCTCAGGGTTCGGGGGCTGAAGCTTTCTTT	CASSPQGSGAEAFF
TRBJ2-5	TRBV18	once	-	TGTGCCAGCTCACCACAGGGATCTAGGGAGACCCAGTACTTC	CASSPQGSRETQYF
TRBJ2-5	TRBV30	-	TRBD2	TGTGCCTGTCGCCCTGGACTAGTTCGTCTCCAGACCCAGTACTTC	CACRPGLVRLQTQYF
TRBJ1-2	TRBV4-2	once	-	TGTGCCAGCAGCCAAGAACGGTTTCAAGCTAACTATGGCTACACCTTC	CASSQERFQANYGYTF
TRBJ2-6	TRBV30	-	TRBD1	TGTGCCAGACGCCGGGACAGGGGGCACTCTGGGGCCAACGTCCTGACTTTC	CARRRDRGHSGANVLTF
TRBJ1-5	TRBV5-4	once	-	TGTGCCAGCAGCATACAGGGAATAGGTCAGCCCCAGCATTTT	CASSIQGIGQPQHF
TRBJ2-7	TRBV6-5	-	TRBD1	TGTGCCAGCAGTTCCCCTAGGACAGGGGTCCGGGCATGGACCTACGAGCAGTACTTC	CASSSPRTGVRAWTYEQYF
TRBJ2-7	TRBV19	-	TRBD1	TGTGCCAGTAGTACAAAGACAGGGCCCTACGAGCAGTACTTC	CASSTKTGPYEQYF
TRBJ2-1	TRBV2	-	TRBD2	TGTGCCACGGGCGGGGCTAGCGGGACCAATGAGCAGTTCTTC	CATGGASGTNEQFF
TRBJ1-1	TRBV7-6	-	-	TGTGCCAGTACTATGGGGGGCATGTCGATGAACACTGAAGCTTTCTTT	CASTMGGMSMNTEAFF
TRBJ1-1	TRBV7-2	few	-	TGTGCCAGCAGCCCTACCAACACTGAAGCTTTCTTT	CASSPTNTEAFF